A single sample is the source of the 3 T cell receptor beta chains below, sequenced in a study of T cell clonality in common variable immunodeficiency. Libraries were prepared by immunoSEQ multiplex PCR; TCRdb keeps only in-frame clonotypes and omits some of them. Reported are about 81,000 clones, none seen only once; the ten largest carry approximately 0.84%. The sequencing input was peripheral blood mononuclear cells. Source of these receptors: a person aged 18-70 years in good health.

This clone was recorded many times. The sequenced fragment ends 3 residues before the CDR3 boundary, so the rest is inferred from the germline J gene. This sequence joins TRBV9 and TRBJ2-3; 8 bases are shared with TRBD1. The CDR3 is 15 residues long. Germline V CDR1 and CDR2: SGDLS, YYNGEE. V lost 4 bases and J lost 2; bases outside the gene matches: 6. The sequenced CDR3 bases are TGTGCCAGCAGCTCCTGGACAGGGCCCACAGATACG. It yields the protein CASSSWTGPTDT. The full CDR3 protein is CASSSWTGPTDTQYF.

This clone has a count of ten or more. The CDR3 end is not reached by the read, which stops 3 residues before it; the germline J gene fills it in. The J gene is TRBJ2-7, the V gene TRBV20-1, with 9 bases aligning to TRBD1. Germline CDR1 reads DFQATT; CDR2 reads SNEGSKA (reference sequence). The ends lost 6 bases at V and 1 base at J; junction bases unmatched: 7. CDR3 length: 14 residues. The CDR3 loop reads CSAAGTGRSYEQYF. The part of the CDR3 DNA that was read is TGCAGTGCCGCCGGGACAGGGAGGTCCTACGAG.

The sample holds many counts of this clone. The covered CDR3 bases are TGTGCCAGCAGCTTAATTAGCGGTTACAACCAAAGGAGTGAG. Translation gives CASSLISGYNQRSE. The whole CDR3 region reads CASSLISGYNQRSEQFF. The chain uses TRBV7-3 and TRBJ2-1, with D perhaps matching TRBD2 (6 bases). The read gets to within 3 residues of the CDR3 end, and the germline J gene fills in the rest. The CDR3 has 17 residues. Trimming removed 1 base at V and 9 bases at J, with 22 bases between. Germline V gene lookup returns CDR1 SGHTA and CDR2 FQGTGA.